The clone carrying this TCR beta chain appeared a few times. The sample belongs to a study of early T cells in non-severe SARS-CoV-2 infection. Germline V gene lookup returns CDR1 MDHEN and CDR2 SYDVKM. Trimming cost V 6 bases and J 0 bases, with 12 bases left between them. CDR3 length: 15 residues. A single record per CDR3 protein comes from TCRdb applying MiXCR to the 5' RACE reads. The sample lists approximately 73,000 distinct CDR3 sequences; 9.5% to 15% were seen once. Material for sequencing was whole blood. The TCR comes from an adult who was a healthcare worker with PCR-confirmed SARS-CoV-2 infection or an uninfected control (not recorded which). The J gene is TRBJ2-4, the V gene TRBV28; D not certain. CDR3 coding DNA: TGTGCCAGCAGCCCCCCCTGGCTAGCCAAAAACATTCAGTACTTC. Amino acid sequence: CASSPPWLAKNIQYF.